These 12 T cell receptor beta chains were sequenced from one sample in a study of T-cell memory formation after mild COVID-19. MiXCR, run by TCRdb on the 5' RACE reads, gives a single entry per CDR3 protein. The sample shows some 310,000 distinct CDR3 sequences, more than 20% of them seen only once. Material: PBMCs or a T cell subset sorted from them (not recorded which). These receptors were taken from a man aged 18 to 30 who had mild COVID-19 (a few samples of this study predate the infection). Cell type and time point are not known.

This clonotype was counted only a few times. The J gene is TRBJ1-1, the V gene TRBV7-8; the D gene is possibly TRBD1 (5 bases). CDR3 length equals 18 residues. CDR1 is SGHVS, CDR2 FQNEAQ, per germline. The V and J ends lost 6 bases and 0 bases respectively, with 23 bases between them. The CDR3 nucleotides read TGTGCCAGCAGTTCAAGGGCAGGGCAAAGAGGGATGAACACTGAAGCTTTCTTT. It yields the protein CASSSRAGQRGMNTEAFF.

V is TRBV7-3 and J is TRBJ2-2; 9 bases are a match to TRBD1. The junction had 11 bases not matched to a gene; V was cut back by 3 bases and J by 6 bases. Germline assignment: CDR1 SGHTA and CDR2 FQGTGA. The CDR3 totals 17 residues. Here the CDR3 DNA reads TGTGCCAGCAGCTTCCGACTCCCGGGACAGGGTTCCGGGGAGCTGTTTTTT. This codes for CASSFRLPGQGSGELFF.

This chain joins TRBV27 and TRBJ1-5; 7 bases line up with TRBD1. Trimming took 5 bases from V and 7 from J; bases not matched to a gene: 8. Germline V gene sequence: CDR1 MNHEY, CDR2 SMNVEV (reference sequence). The CDR3 runs to 14 residues. CDR3 nucleotide sequence: TGTGCCAGCAGTCTACGACAGGGTCAACAGCCCCAGCATTTT. This gives the protein CASSLRQGQQPQHF.

This sequence joins TRBV27 and TRBJ1-1; D is uncertain. The CDR3 length is 13 residues. Trimming took 8 bases from V and 4 from J, leaving 14 bases between them. CDR1 is MNHEY and CDR2 is SMNVEV in the germline V gene (reference sequence). The CDR3 protein is CASGYFTGTEAFF. In nucleotides, the CDR3 is TGTGCCAGCGGATACTTCACTGGCACTGAAGCTTTCTTT.

This rearrangement joins TRBV20-1 to TRBJ1-1, with 8 bases aligning to TRBD1. The V segment lost 7 bases and the J segment 4 bases; nucleotides outside the gene matches: 8. The CDR3 is 13 amino acids. Germline CDR1 reads DFQATT; CDR2 reads SNEGSKA (reference sequence). CDR3 sequence reads: CSVPTGTGTEAFF. CDR3 nucleotide sequence: TGCAGTGTCCCAACCGGGACAGGCACTGAAGCTTTCTTT.

This chain joins TRBV7-2 and TRBJ2-7; the D call may be TRBD1 or TRBD2 (5 bases each). CDR3 length: 15 amino acids. Germline V gene lookup returns CDR1 SGHTA and CDR2 FQGNSA. Trimming took 0 bases from V and 4 from J, leaving 13 bases between them. For the CDR3, the DNA is TGTGCCAGCAGCTTAGCGGGGACGGAGGCTTACGAGCAGTACTTC. Its translation is CASSLAGTEAYEQYF. Full variable domain (missing parts from reference TRBV7-2 and TRBJ2-7): GAGVSQSPSNKVTEKGKDVELRCDPISGHTALYWYRQSLGQGLEFLIYFQGNSAPDKSGLPSDRFSAERTGGSVSTLTIQRTQQEDSAVYLCASSLAGTEAYEQYFGPGTRLTVT.

This clonotype was observed many times. The CDR3 region has the DNA TGTGCCAGCAGCTTAGGTCGGGGACCATCCACTTACGAGCAGTACGTC. It yields the protein CASSLGRGPSTYEQYV. The V and J genes are TRBV7-2 and TRBJ2-7; D may be TRBD1 or TRBD2 (5 bases each). The germline V gene has CDR1 SGHTA and CDR2 FQGNSA. CDR3 size: 16 residues. V was shortened by 1 base and J by 4 bases, with 17 bases between the two germline ends.

V gene TRBV12-3 or TRBV12-4 combines with J gene TRBJ1-1, with a weak D call TRBD1 (5 bases). The CDR3 length is 13 residues. The germline V and J ends were trimmed by 7 bases and 1 base, with 10 bases remaining between them. The CDR3 loop is CASNLGTNTEAFF. The DNA for the CDR3 is TGTGCCAGCAACCTGGGGACGAACACTGAAGCTTTCTTT.

This clonotype was observed a few times. J is TRBJ2-5 and V is TRBV12-3 or TRBV12-4, with D possibly being TRBD2 (5 bases). This CDR3 is built from 12 residues. Between the trimmed V and J ends, which lost 4 bases and 9 bases, there was a span of 12 bases. This chain's CDR3 is CASSYGSTPQYF. In nucleotides, the CDR3 is TGTGCCAGCAGTTATGGGAGTACCCCCCAGTACTTC.

The genes are TRBV7-2 and TRBJ2-3; 8 bases agree with TRBD2. The germline CDR1 and CDR2 sequences are SGHTA and FQGNSA. The length of the CDR3 is 18 residues. V dropped 10 bases and J dropped 4; count of bases not matched to a gene: 22. DNA for the CDR3: TGTGCCACCGCGCCGGGGGCGGCAGCGGGAGTTGGGGCAGATACGCAGTATTTT. Amino acid sequence: CATAPGAAAGVGADTQYF.

The CDR3 nucleotides are TGTGCCAGCAGTTTGCCCGCCAGGGTGCCTGAAGCTTTCTTT. Its protein product is CASSLPARVPEAFF. The chain recombines TRBV12-3 or TRBV12-4 with TRBJ1-1; D possibly corresponds to TRBD1 (5 bases). The CDR3 loop spans 14 amino acids. With 3 bases removed from V and 6 bases from J, the gap between germline ends came to 14 bases.

The chain couples TRBV4-2 to TRBJ2-2; unclear D gene. V was trimmed by 0 bases and J by 5 bases, leaving 10 bases between them. The germline gives CDR1 LGHNA, CDR2 YNFKEQ. The CDR3 extends over 15 amino acids. The CDR3 is CASSQDPSTTGELFF. The DNA for the CDR3 is TGTGCCAGCAGCCAAGACCCTAGTACAACCGGGGAGCTGTTTTTT.